This TCR beta chain was recovered during a study of OX40 agonist ivuxolimab in advanced cancers. Looking at the study overall: Ivuxolimab, which targeted the costimulatory receptor OX40 (CD134), was an agonistic, fully human IgG2 monoclonal antibody. Intravenous ivuxolimab was administered to patients every 2 weeks at six dose levels: 0.01, 0.1, 0.3, 1.5, 3 and 10 mg/kg. The monotherapy dose-escalation portion (N of about 50 patients) of the phase I ivuxolimab trial is reported in the paper. Prior anti-PD-1, anti-PD-L1 or anti-CTLA-4 therapy was permitted, and 40% of dose-escalation patients had received checkpoint inhibitors. A male proportion of around 81% and a mean age of roughly 55 years, ranging from 23 to 79, were recorded for the dose-escalation cohort. Peripheral TCRbeta sequencing was intended to test whether TCR sequence diversity was altered and clonal T-cell expansion was caused by ivuxolimab. Of the approximately 50 patients in dose escalation, 19 had hepatocellular carcinoma, about 15 had melanoma, 9 had renal cell carcinoma and 9 had head and neck cancer. Partial responses occurred in three dose-escalation patients, of whom one had hepatocellular carcinoma and two had cutaneous melanoma.

To sequence the TCRbeta CDR3 region, genomic DNA was isolated from the sorted cells. The immunoSEQ Assay was used to sequence the TCRbeta CDR3 regions. As stored in TCRdb, this immuneACCESS dataset retains in-frame rearrangements with V and J assigned. A fraction of the clones does not appear; measured against another copy, unresolved V genes explain less than half of the discrepancy, and the remainder lacks a known reason. Here the sample has 45,000 to 55,000 clones; around 80% occur a single time. The ten biggest clones cover about 1.2% of the sample. V was cut back by 4 bases and J by 5 bases, leaving a gap of 30 bases between them. Its CDR3 holds 19 amino acids, cysteine through phenylalanine. Just the 57-base CDR3 DNA is kept, in frame starting at base 1. Broader findings and caveats from the paper: Low levels of normalized T-cell clonal expansion were also shown by some nonresponding patients. In partial responders in the 0.1-3.0 mg/kg groups, normalized peripheral clonal expansion was found to be among the lowest, especially among CD8+ T cells. After ivuxolimab, more expanded clones were found on average in CD8+ T cells than in CD4+ T cells. At doses of 0.1 to 3.0 mg/kg, clonal expansion of both CD4+ and CD8+ T cells in blood was seen between baseline and week 6. The antigen specificity of the peripheral T cells that underwent clonal expansion was not determined.

Patients with autoimmune disease history or receiving systemic immunosuppression were excluded from the trial. In every dose cohort, peripheral blood was drawn for TCR sequencing at baseline, cycle 4 day 1, and cycle 7 day 1. Samples came from an open-label, multicenter, first-in-human phase I dose-escalation trial of ivuxolimab. The trial enrolled adults with locally advanced or metastatic head and neck squamous cell, hepatocellular, melanoma or renal cell carcinoma. Before TCR sequencing, CD4+ T cells and CD8+ T cells were sorted from peripheral blood as separate populations. Regarding this clone: Its antigen remains undetermined. Per-nucleotide qualities are absent, and no much larger clonotype sits a single base away.

The sequence joins TRBV5-3 to TRBJ1-2; a weak D assignment points to TRBD1 (5 bases agree). TRBV5-3 is assigned to the ORF class and has an uncertain function. The sequenced sample was CD4+ or CD8+ T cells sorted from blood, obtained in a trial of the OX40 agonist ivuxolimab. The sequence was collected from an adult with an advanced solid tumor such as melanoma, head and neck, liver or kidney cancer. The nucleotide sequence reads as follows: TGTGCCAGAAGCCCGGCTCGTCAGTGTTTAGGCGGGGGACTTTATGGCTACACCTTC. This sequence encodes CARSPARQCLGGGLYGYTF.